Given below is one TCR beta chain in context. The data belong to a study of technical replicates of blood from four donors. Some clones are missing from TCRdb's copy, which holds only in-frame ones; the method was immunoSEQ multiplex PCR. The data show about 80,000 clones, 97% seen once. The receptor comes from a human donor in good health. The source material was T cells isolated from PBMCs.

As DNA, the CDR3 is TGTGCCACCGAGGGGACTAGCGGGAGCACAGATACGCAGTATTTT. Amino acid sequence: CATEGTSGSTDTQYF. The rearrangement uses TRBV2 and TRBJ2-3, with TRBD2 matching over 12 bases. V was pared by 10 bases and J by 0 bases, with 5 bases of the junction left unmatched. The germline V gene has CDR1 SNHLY and CDR2 FYNNEI. This CDR3 spans 15 amino acids.